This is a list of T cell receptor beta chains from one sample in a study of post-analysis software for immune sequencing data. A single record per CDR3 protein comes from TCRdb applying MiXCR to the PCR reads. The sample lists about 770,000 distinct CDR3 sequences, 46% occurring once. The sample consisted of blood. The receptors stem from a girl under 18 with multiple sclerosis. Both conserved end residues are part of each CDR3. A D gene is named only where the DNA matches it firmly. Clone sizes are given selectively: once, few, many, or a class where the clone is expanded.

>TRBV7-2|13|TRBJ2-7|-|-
TGTGCCAGCAGCTTAGTACAGCCCTACGAGCAGTACTTC
CASSLVQPYEQYF
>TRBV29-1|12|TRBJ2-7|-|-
TGCAGCGTTGTCAACGGATCCTACGAGCAGTACTTC
CSVVNGSYEQYF
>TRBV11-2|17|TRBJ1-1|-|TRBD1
TGTGCCAGCAGCCTAACCGGGACAGGGGTCTTCGAGGGGGAAGCTTTCTTT
CASSLTGTGVFEGEAFF
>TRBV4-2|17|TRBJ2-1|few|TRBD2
TGTGCCAGCAGCCAAGATGGAACTAGCGGGAGTAAGGGTAGGCAGTTCTTC
CASSQDGTSGSKGRQFF
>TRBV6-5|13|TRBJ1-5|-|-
TGTGCCAGTTGTCGACAGGTCAATCAGCCCCAGCATTTT
CASCRQVNQPQHF
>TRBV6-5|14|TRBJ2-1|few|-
TGTGCCAGCAGTAGAGCGAAAACCTACAATGAGCAGTTCTTC
CASSRAKTYNEQFF
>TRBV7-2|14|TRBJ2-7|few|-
TGTGCCAGCAGCCGCACTGGTATCGCCTACGAGCAGTACTTC
CASSRTGIAYEQYF
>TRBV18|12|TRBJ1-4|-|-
TGTGCCAGCTCACCTCTGGGGGAAAAACTGTTTTTT
CASSPLGEKLFF
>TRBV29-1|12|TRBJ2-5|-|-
TGCAGCGTTGCACAGGGAAAAGAGACCCAGTACTTC
CSVAQGKETQYF
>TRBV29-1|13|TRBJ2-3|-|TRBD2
TGCAGCGTTGACGCGGGAGGATTGGATACGCAGTATTTT
CSVDAGGLDTQYF
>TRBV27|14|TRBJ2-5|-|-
TGTGCCAGCAGTTTATCGCGGAGAGGGGAGACCCAGTACTTC
CASSLSRRGETQYF
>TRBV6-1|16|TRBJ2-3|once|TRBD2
TGTGCCAGCAGTGATGCGGGACTAGCGGGCACAGATACGCAGTATTTT
CASSDAGLAGTDTQYF
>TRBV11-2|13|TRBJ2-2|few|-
TGTGCCAGCAGCCCGAGACTCACCGGGGAGCTGTTTTTT
CASSPRLTGELFF
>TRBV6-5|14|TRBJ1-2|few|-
TGTGCCAGCATGAAGGCAGGGGCTGGATATGGCTACACCTTC
CASMKAGAGYGYTF
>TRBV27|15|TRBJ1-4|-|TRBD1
TGTGCCAGCAGTTACCGAAACAGGGGAGGCGAAAAACTGTTTTTT
CASSYRNRGGEKLFF
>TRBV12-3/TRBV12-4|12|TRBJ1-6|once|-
TGTGCCAGCAGTTTATCCGAGGGACCCCTCCACTTT
CASSLSEGPLHF
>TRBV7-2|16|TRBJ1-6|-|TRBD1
TGTGCCGGCAGCTTAGACGGGACAGGGCCTGGATCACCCCTCCACTTT
CAGSLDGTGPGSPLHF